This T cell receptor (beta chain) was obtained from a study of blood T cells in healthy people across ages. Study results and caveats: One million T cells yielded diversity estimates that were considered underestimates. The fall in TCR beta diversity per million T cells was roughly linear with age. There were more naive CD4+ cells and higher diversity in long-lived donors than in aged donors.

Collection of around 10 milliliters of peripheral blood was performed for each donor. The J segment lost 4 bases and the V segment lost 1 base, leaving 10 bases of the junction unmatched. This CDR3 comprises 16 residues. The germline CDR1 and CDR2 sequences are MGHRA and YSYEKL. It was with a sample-barcoded 5' primer and a J-beta primer mix that a second PCR of about 6 to 12 cycles was run. TCRdb redid the calling of the 5' RACE reads with MiXCR, one entry per CDR3 protein. The sample lists about 1.6 million distinct CDR3 sequences, about 35% occurring once. This clonotype has more than one count but fewer than ten. Its cognate antigen is unknown.

V gene TRBV4-1 combines with J gene TRBJ2-7, with TRBD2 identical over 7 bases. The TCR sequence derives from a woman aged 25 to 39 in good health. The source material was blood. The CDR3 DNA is TGCGCCAGCAGCCAAGGGCGGGATAGCGGGTATTACGAGCAGTACTTC. Protein sequence: CASSQGRDSGYYEQYF.